This T cell receptor (beta chain) emerged from a study of blood T cells in healthy people across ages. A sample-barcoded 5' primer and a J-beta primer mix were used in a second PCR of about 7 to 11 cycles. A single record per CDR3 protein comes from TCRdb applying MiXCR to the 5' RACE reads. In the table there are 750,000 to 950,000 distinct CDR3 sequences, roughly 28% of which are singletons. Notes on the study in general: TCR beta diversity per million T cells fell roughly linearly with age.

This clonotype appeared many times. As yet, its antigen is unknown. CDR3 length: 18 residues. The V and J ends lost 3 bases and 5 bases, in that order; junction bases with no gene match: 18. Germline V CDR1 and CDR2: LNHNV, YYDKDF (reference sequence). These data were likewise used in another study, on T cells of mothers and their children.

The receptor was derived from a woman aged 35 to 49 in good health. The V call is TRBV15, the J call TRBJ2-7, with 8 bases matching TRBD1. Sequences were obtained from blood. CDR3 sequence reads: CATSSPKGPGTGLNEQYF. The CDR3 DNA sequence: TGTGCCACCAGCAGTCCTAAGGGTCCCGGGACAGGCTTAAACGAGCAGTACTTC.